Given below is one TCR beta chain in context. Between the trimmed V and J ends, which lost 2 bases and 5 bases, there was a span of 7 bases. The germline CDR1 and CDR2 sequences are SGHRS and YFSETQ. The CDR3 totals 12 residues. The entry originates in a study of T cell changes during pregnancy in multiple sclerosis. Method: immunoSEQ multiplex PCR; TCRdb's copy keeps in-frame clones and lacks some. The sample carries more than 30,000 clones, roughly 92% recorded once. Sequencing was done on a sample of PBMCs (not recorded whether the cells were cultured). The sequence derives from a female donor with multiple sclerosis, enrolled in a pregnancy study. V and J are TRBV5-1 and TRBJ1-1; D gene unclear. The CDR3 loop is CASSFPGTEAFF. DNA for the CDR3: TGCGCCAGCAGCTTTCCGGGGACTGAAGCTTTCTTT.